This TCR beta chain emerged from a study of T cell repertoires in cytomegalovirus infection. Whole-study findings and limits: The ex vivo response showed dominance by HLA-C-restricted CMV-specific TCR beta clonotypes.

One entry per CDR3 protein results from TCRdb running MiXCR on the reads. The table includes about 900,000 distinct CDR3 sequences, about 33% detected once. This clonotype was seen more than once but under ten times. Its antigen is as yet unknown. The CDR3 contains 11 residues. From germline, CDR1 is SEHNR and CDR2 FQNEAQ (reference sequence). Trimming cost V 6 bases and J 13 bases, with 15 bases left between them. This chain links TRBV7-9 with TRBJ1-1; D is unresolved. The clonotype comes from a human donor in good health (CMV status not recorded). Some clones in this sample may be carry-over from other donors' samples. The specimen was cultured CD8+ T cells from PBMCs, collected from culture after CMV antigen stimulation. CDR3 in amino acids: CASRYLDVGFF. CDR3 coding DNA: TGTGCCAGCAGGTACTTGGATGTTGGTTTCTTT.